The subject of this entry is one TCR beta chain. The CDR3 is made up of 15 amino acids. Trimming cost V 6 bases and J 3 bases; bases outside gene matches: 4. The V gene's germline CDR1 is SNHLY and CDR2 FYNNEI. Sample-barcoded 5' priming and a J-beta primer mix drove a second PCR of about 6 to 12 cycles. A single record per CDR3 protein comes from TCRdb applying MiXCR to the 5' RACE reads. The table includes 450,000 to 700,000 distinct CDR3 sequences, approximately 25% detected once. This record belongs to a study of blood T cells in healthy people across ages. Sequencing input: blood. This rearrangement joins TRBV2 to TRBJ2-1, with TRBD2 matching over 11 bases. The clonotype was recovered from a woman in her 70s in good health. The CDR3 DNA reads as TGTGCCAGCAGAATAGCGGGGGGGTTCTACAATGAGCAGTTCTTC. Protein product: CASRIAGGFYNEQFF.